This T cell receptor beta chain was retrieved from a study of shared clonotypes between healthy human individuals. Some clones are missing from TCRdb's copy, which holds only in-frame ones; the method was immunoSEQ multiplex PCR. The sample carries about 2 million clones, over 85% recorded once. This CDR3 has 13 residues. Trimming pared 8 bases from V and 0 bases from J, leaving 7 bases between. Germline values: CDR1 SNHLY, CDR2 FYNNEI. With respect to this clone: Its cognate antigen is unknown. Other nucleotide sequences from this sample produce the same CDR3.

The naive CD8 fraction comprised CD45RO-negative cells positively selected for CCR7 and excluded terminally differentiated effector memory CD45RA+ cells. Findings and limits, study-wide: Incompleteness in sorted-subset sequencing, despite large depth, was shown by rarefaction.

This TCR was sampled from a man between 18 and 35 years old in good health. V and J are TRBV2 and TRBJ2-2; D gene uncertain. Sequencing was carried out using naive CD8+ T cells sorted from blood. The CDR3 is CASSPSNTGELFF. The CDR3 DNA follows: TGTGCCAGCTCCCCGTCGAACACCGGGGAGCTGTTTTTT.